This passage covers 28 T cell receptor beta chains from one sample sequenced in a study of cytomegalovirus exposure and HLA in healthy donors. Primers included in the PCR were 60 Vbeta and 13 Jbeta primers. Sequencing used immunoSEQ multiplex PCR; TCRdb keeps in-frame clones, though not all of them. The sample consists of about 140,000 clones, about 66% of them appearing once. The sample taken for sequencing was PBMCs. These receptors all stem from a human donor in good health.

Regarding this clone: The junction shows a germline mismatch at one end, possibly a read error. The gene calls are TRBV7-7 and TRBJ2-5, with 8 bases identical to TRBD1. Germline lookup yields CDR1 SSHAT and CDR2 FNYEAQ (reference sequence). This CDR3 is built from 14 residues. The CDR3: CASSKDRGQETQYF. In DNA form, the CDR3 reads TGTGCTAGCAGCAAAGACAGGGGCCAAGAGACCCAGTACTTC. The full variable domain, with the rest looked up from reference TRBV7-7 and TRBJ2-5, is GAGVSQSPRYKVTKRGQDVTLRCDPISSHATLYWYQQALGQGPEFLTYFNYEAQPDKSGLPSDRFSAERPEGSISTLTIQRTEQRDSAMYRCASSKDRGQETQYFGPGTRLLVL.

Only a few counts were recorded for this clone. The rearrangement uses TRBV6-1 and TRBJ2-2; 7 bases line up with TRBD1. Germline-derived CDR1 and CDR2 are MNHNS and SASEGT. V was pared by 5 bases and J by 7 bases, with 4 bases of the junction left unmatched. The CDR3 is 13 amino acids. DNA of the CDR3: TGTGCCAGCAGTTCTACAGGGGTCGGGGAGCTGTTTTTT. It yields the protein CASSSTGVGELFF.

The CDR3 DNA follows: TGTGCCAGCAGCTTAGGTGGGAGAAGCACAGATACGCAGTATTTT. Residues: CASSLGGRSTDTQYF. The genes are TRBV7-2 and TRBJ2-3; perhaps TRBD2 as D (5 bases). The CDR3 has 15 residues. Germline V gene sequence: CDR1 SGHTA, CDR2 FQGNSA. V lost 1 base, J lost 0 bases, and 8 bases lay in between.

The rearrangement joins TRBV5-1 to TRBJ1-1; 9 bases agree with TRBD1. The CDR3 spans 15 residues. J gave up 1 base and V 5 bases, and 6 bases lay outside the gene matches. The germline V gene has CDR1 SGHRS and CDR2 YFSETQ. The CDR3 DNA is TGCGCCAGCAGTCAACCGGACAGGGGGAACACTGAAGCTTTCTTT. It is translated as CASSQPDRGNTEAFF.

The V call is TRBV5-1, the J call TRBJ2-3; perhaps TRBD1 as D (5 bases). V was cut by 2 bases and J by 2 bases, with 12 bases left in between. The CDR3 is 15 amino acids. Germline V lookup: CDR1 SGHRS, CDR2 YFSETQ. CDR3 DNA sequence: TGCGCCAGCAGCTTCGGGCAGGGATCCACAGATACGCAGTATTTT. Amino acids: CASSFGQGSTDTQYF.

The CDR3 here is CASSPTSGTDTQYF. CDR3 bases: TGCGCCAGCAGCCCGACTAGCGGCACAGATACGCAGTATTTT. V is TRBV4-3 and J is TRBJ2-3; 8 bases line up with TRBD2. Germline-derived CDR1 and CDR2 are LGHNA and YSLEER. There are 14 residues in the CDR3. J was trimmed by 1 base and V by 4 bases; bases with no gene match: 1.

The gene calls are TRBV5-1 and TRBJ2-1; 11 bases align to TRBD2. Trimming removed 4 bases from V and 5 bases from J; junction bases left unmatched: 2. CDR3 length: 14 amino acids. The germline CDR1 and CDR2 sequences are SGHRS and YFSETQ. DNA of the CDR3: TGCGCCAGCAGCCAACTAGCGGGAGACAATGAGCAGTTCTTC. Its translation is CASSQLAGDNEQFF.

V usage is TRBV6-6 and J usage is TRBJ2-2; 9 bases are a match to TRBD1. The V segment lost 4 bases and the J segment 1 base; nucleotides outside the gene matches: 1. CDR3 length: 15 amino acids. Germline loops: CDR1 MNHNY, CDR2 SVGAGI (reference sequence). The CDR3 reads CASSLGQGNTGELFF. The DNA for the CDR3 is TGTGCCAGCAGTTTGGGACAGGGGAACACCGGGGAGCTGTTTTTT.

The chain uses TRBV28 and TRBJ1-2; maybe TRBD1 (6 bases). The CDR3 is made up of 15 amino acids. The germline gives CDR1 MDHEN, CDR2 SYDVKM. With 0 bases removed from V and 7 bases from J, the gap between germline ends came to 15 bases. CDR3 amino acids: CASSLWVGGQVGYTF. In nucleotides, the CDR3 is TGTGCCAGCAGTTTATGGGTGGGGGGGCAAGTTGGCTACACCTTC.

The J gene is TRBJ2-1, the V gene TRBV11-2, with TRBD2 identical over 12 bases. Per the germline V gene, CDR1 is SGHAT and CDR2 is FQNNGV. V shed 1 base, J shed 10 bases, and the junction held 17 bases outside the gene matches. The CDR3 has 19 residues. Written as DNA, the CDR3 is TGTGCCAGCAGCTTAGGGACTAGCGGGACCCCTTCCTCTTACGGGGAGCAGTTCTTC. Translated: CASSLGTSGTPSSYGEQFF.

The chain joins TRBV7-9 to TRBJ2-7; 7 nucleotides match TRBD1. Germline CDR1 is SEHNR and CDR2 is FQNEAQ (reference sequence). With V trimmed by 1 base and J by 0 bases, 6 bases remained unmatched. This CDR3 comprises 16 residues. The CDR3 spells CASSLDRTGYSYEQYF. The CDR3 nucleotides are TGTGCCAGCAGCTTAGACAGGACAGGTTACTCCTACGAGCAGTACTTC.

The chain is built from TRBV19 and TRBJ1-3, with D possibly matching TRBD1 (5 bases). V was pared by 6 bases and J by 0 bases, with 15 bases between. Germline CDR1 reads LNHDA; CDR2 reads SQIVND (reference sequence). The CDR3 totals 16 residues. As DNA, the CDR3 is TGTGCCAGTAGGATTCAGGCCAGGGACTCTGGAAACACCATATATTTT. Encoded protein: CASRIQARDSGNTIYF.

This clone was picked up a small number of times. This chain joins TRBV18 and TRBJ2-7, with TRBD1 identical over 8 bases. There are 14 residues in the CDR3. Trimming removed 6 bases from V and 3 bases from J; junction bases left unmatched: 7. CDR1 is KGHSH and CDR2 is LQKENI in the germline V gene. CDR3 sequence: CASSNSRGLYEQYF. The CDR3 DNA reads as TGTGCCAGCTCGAACAGCAGGGGGCTCTACGAGCAGTACTTC.

This clone has a handful of counts. This rearrangement joins TRBV18 to TRBJ1-2, with TRBD1 matching 8 bases. The ends lost 6 bases at V and 8 bases at J; junction bases unmatched: 11. The length of the CDR3 is 14 residues. Germline V gene sequence: CDR1 KGHSH, CDR2 LQKENI. This CDR3 is CASSAGTGPRGYTF. The CDR3 nucleotides are TGTGCCAGCTCCGCGGGGACAGGACCCCGGGGCTACACCTTC.

V usage is TRBV15 and J usage is TRBJ2-3; TRBD2 matches at 12 bases. The V and J ends lost 5 bases and 1 base, in that order; junction bases with no gene match: 4. Germline loops: CDR1 LNHNV, CDR2 YYDKDF (reference sequence). CDR3 length: 16 residues. The CDR3 nucleotides read TGTGCCACCAGCGGTCCTAGCGGGAGGGGCACAGATACGCAGTATTTT. This sequence encodes CATSGPSGRGTDTQYF.

The gene calls are TRBV7-9 and TRBJ2-3; 10 bases are shared with TRBD2. In germline, CDR1 is SEHNR, CDR2 FQNEAQ (reference sequence). V lost 3 bases, J lost 1 base, and 1 base stayed unmatched. This CDR3 is built from 15 residues. CDR3 residues: CASSFLAGGTDTQYF. Here the CDR3 DNA reads TGTGCCAGCAGCTTCCTAGCGGGGGGCACAGATACGCAGTATTTT.

This clone was observed a few times. The chain combines TRBV6-5 with TRBJ2-7; 13 nucleotides align to TRBD2. Germline V gene lookup returns CDR1 MNHEY and CDR2 SVGAGI. V trimming: 5 bases; J trimming: 5 bases; junction bases outside the gene matches: 6. The CDR3 contains 15 residues. The CDR3 sequence is CASSATSGRRNEQYF. CDR3 DNA: TGTGCCAGCAGTGCGACTAGCGGGAGGCGCAACGAGCAGTACTTC.

The rearrangement links TRBV5-1 to TRBJ2-7, with unresolved D. Deletions cut 0 bases from V and 3 bases from J, with 7 bases between. The CDR3 loop spans 13 amino acids. Germline-derived CDR1 and CDR2 are SGHRS and YFSETQ. The CDR3 DNA sequence: TGCGCCAGCAGCTTGGAACAGATCTACGAGCAGTACTTC. Its protein product is CASSLEQIYEQYF.

The V and J genes are TRBV29-1 and TRBJ2-7, with 8 bases that match TRBD2. CDR1 and CDR2 (germline): SQVTM, ANQGSEA. This CDR3 region has 14 residues. The V gene end was trimmed by 4 bases and the J gene end by 2 bases; junction bases not matched to a gene: 7. This chain's CDR3 is CSVAREREPYEQYF. The DNA of the CDR3 is TGCAGCGTTGCTCGGGAGCGGGAGCCCTACGAGCAGTACTTC.

As to this clone: The sample has other DNA sequences that encode this CDR3 too. The V gene is TRBV5-6, the J gene TRBJ1-2, with unresolved D. The CDR3 is 15 amino acids. With 4 bases removed from V and 3 bases from J, the gap between germline ends came to 16 bases. Per the germline V gene, CDR1 is SGHDT and CDR2 is YYEEEE. The chain's CDR3 is CASSLGPRSDYGYTF. The CDR3 nucleotides read TGTGCCAGCAGCCTGGGCCCCCGTTCGGACTATGGCTACACCTTC.

Here the CDR3 DNA reads TGTGCCAGCAGCCCCACCCCGGTGAACACTGAAGCTTTCTTT. This gives the protein CASSPTPVNTEAFF. The chain has TRBV7-8 and TRBJ1-1; no clear D gene. There are 14 residues in the CDR3. V was trimmed by 5 bases and J by 0 bases, leaving 10 bases between them. The V gene's germline CDR1 is SGHVS and CDR2 FQNEAQ.

This clone was recorded once. The chain has TRBV9 and TRBJ2-1, with 8 bases that match TRBD2. Germline CDR1 is SGDLS and CDR2 is YYNGEE. The CDR3 consists of 16 residues. Losses at the gene ends were 0 bases for V and 7 bases for J; bases not matched to a gene: 9. CDR3 loop: CASSVEGGLGSNEQFF. The CDR3 DNA reads TGTGCCAGCAGCGTAGAGGGGGGACTAGGGAGTAATGAGCAGTTCTTC.

V and J are TRBV27 and TRBJ2-2, with 8 bases matching TRBD2. Germline V gene data show CDR1 as MNHEY and CDR2 as SMNVEV (reference sequence). CDR3 size: 17 residues. The junction had 11 bases not matched to a gene; V was cut back by 5 bases and J by 3 bases. Written as DNA, the CDR3 is TGTGCCAGCAGTCGGACTAGCCGTCCTAGTTACACCGGGGAGCTGTTTTTT. This gives the protein CASSRTSRPSYTGELFF.

The chain has TRBV7-9 and TRBJ2-7; D is unresolved. Trimming took off 2 bases at V and 3 bases at J, with 11 bases between the two ends. Germline loops: CDR1 SEHNR, CDR2 FQNEAQ (reference sequence). The CDR3 totals 14 residues. CDR3 loop: CASSLTHSRYEQYF. CDR3 nucleotide sequence: TGTGCCAGCAGCTTAACACACAGCCGCTACGAGCAGTACTTC.

The genes are TRBV7-2 and TRBJ2-1, with 7 nucleotides matching TRBD1. CDR1 SGHTA and CDR2 FQGNSA come from the germline V gene. CDR3 size: 15 residues. Trimming removed 4 bases from V and 7 bases from J; junction bases left unmatched: 10. The CDR3 DNA reads TGTACCAGCAGCTCTGTGACAGGGTTTGGTAATGAGCAGTTCTTC. This translates into CTSSSVTGFGNEQFF.

As for this clone: Compared with germline, one end of the junction differs, possibly owing to a read error. V usage is TRBV7-7 and J usage is TRBJ2-5; tentative D call: TRBD2 (6 bases). The CDR3 contains 18 residues. The V gene's germline CDR1 is SSHAT and CDR2 FNYEAQ (reference sequence). The CDR3 sequence: CASSLRDPKSFTEETQYF. CDR3 coding DNA: TGTGCTAGCAGCTTGCGGGACCCCAAATCATTCACGGAAGAGACCCAGTACTTC.

The J gene is TRBJ2-3, the V gene TRBV11-2, with a tentative D call TRBD2 (5 bases). V lost 7 bases, J lost 0 bases, and 11 bases lay in between. This CDR3 has 14 amino acids. Germline loops: CDR1 SGHAT, CDR2 FQNNGV. In nucleotides, the CDR3 is TGTGCCAGCACAGCGGCCCTTAGCACAGATACGCAGTATTTT. Its protein is CASTAALSTDTQYF.

This clone was detected only a few times. The chain uses TRBV28 and TRBJ2-7, with D unclear. Trimming shortened V by 0 bases and J by 6 bases, and 9 bases separated the two germline ends. The CDR3 spans 13 residues. CDR1 is MDHEN and CDR2 is SYDVKM in the germline V gene. The CDR3 sequence: CASSLWTPSEQYF. The DNA for the CDR3 is TGTGCCAGCAGTTTATGGACACCCTCCGAGCAGTACTTC. The entire variable domain, with the rest obtained from reference TRBV28 and TRBJ2-7, is as follows: DVKVTQSSRYLVKRTGEKVFLECVQDMDHENMFWYRQDPGLGLRLIYFSYDVKMKEKGDIPEGYSVSREKKERFSLILESASTNQTSMYLCASSLWTPSEQYFGPGTRLTVT.